Shown below are 21 T cell receptor beta chains from a single sample sequenced in a study of cytotoxic CD8 clonotypes in ibrutinib-treated CLL. Using immunoSEQ multiplex PCR, the repertoire was profiled, and TCRdb retains in-frame clones only, with some absent. The data show 15,000 to 20,000 clones, 81% seen once. The sample here was PBMCs, taken before ibrutinib treatment. These receptors originate from a human donor with chronic lymphocytic leukemia.

The chain couples TRBV7-6 to TRBJ2-5, with D possibly matching TRBD2 (5 bases). Germline CDR1 reads SGHVS; CDR2 reads FNYEAQ. V was cut by 2 bases and J by 5 bases, with 9 bases left in between. The CDR3 is 13 residues long. CDR3 in amino acids: CASSLRGEETQYF. The CDR3 nucleotides read TGTGCCAGCAGCTTACGTGGGGAGGAGACCCAGTACTTC.

This chain links TRBV7-9 with TRBJ1-6; TRBD1 matches at 9 bases. There are 15 residues in the CDR3. Germline CDR1 and CDR2: SEHNR and FQNEAQ (reference sequence). The junction had 6 bases not matched to a gene; V was cut back by 6 bases and J by 6 bases. This CDR3 reads CASSPGTGSNSPLHF. CDR3 DNA sequence: TGTGCCAGCAGTCCCGGGACAGGGAGTAATTCACCCCTCCACTTT.

DNA for the CDR3: TGTGCCAGCAGTGTAGACAGGTTCTATGGCTACACCTTC. This sequence encodes CASSVDRFYGYTF. The rearrangement uses TRBV2 and TRBJ1-2, with D perhaps matching TRBD1 (6 bases). Trimming shortened V by 4 bases and J by 4 bases, and 10 bases separated the two germline ends. This CDR3 comprises 13 residues. CDR1 and CDR2 (germline): SNHLY, FYNNEI.

V is TRBV18 and J is TRBJ1-1, with 8 bases that match TRBD1. Germline CDR1 and CDR2: KGHSH and LQKENI. The CDR3 length is 15 residues. V dropped 4 bases and J dropped 4; count of bases not matched to a gene: 8. The CDR3 reads CASSQETGVSTEAFF. CDR3 DNA: TGTGCCAGCTCACAAGAGACAGGGGTGTCCACTGAAGCTTTCTTT.

The J gene is TRBJ1-2, the V gene TRBV5-1, with D maybe TRBD1 (5 bases). Germline loops: CDR1 SGHRS, CDR2 YFSETQ. V dropped 0 bases and J dropped 3 bases, with 9 bases sitting between them. There are 14 residues in the CDR3. The CDR3 spells CASSLEGRDYGYTF. CDR3 coding DNA: TGCGCCAGCAGCTTGGAAGGCAGGGACTATGGCTACACCTTC.

The genes are TRBV5-1 and TRBJ1-1, with D possibly being TRBD1 (5 bases). The CDR3 extends over 13 amino acids. CDR1 and CDR2 from the germline V gene are SGHRS and YFSETQ. V gave up 4 bases and J gave up 7 bases, with 14 bases separating them. CDR3 region: CASSLEQANEAFF. CDR3 in DNA: TGCGCCAGCAGCCTTGAACAGGCGAATGAAGCTTTCTTT.

Here the CDR3 DNA reads TGTGCCAGCCCCGGGCGGGGTCAGGGGGCTGTTTCACCCCTCCACTTT. The encoded protein is CASPGRGQGAVSPLHF. V and J are TRBV2 and TRBJ1-6; 8 nucleotides align to TRBD1. V trimming: 8 bases; J trimming: 9 bases; junction bases outside the gene matches: 15. CDR1 and CDR2 from the germline V gene are SNHLY and FYNNEI. This CDR3 contains 16 residues.

The chain employs TRBV27 and TRBJ1-2; 7 positions match TRBD1. Germline lookup yields CDR1 MNHEY and CDR2 SMNVEV (reference sequence). The length of the CDR3 is 14 residues. V gave up 5 bases and J gave up 8 bases; unmatched junction bases: 11. CDR3 nucleotide sequence: TGTGCCAGCAGTCTGGGGTCAGGGGGAAGGGGCTACACCTTC. It encodes CASSLGSGGRGYTF.

The chain uses TRBV7-8 and TRBJ2-3; D is tentatively TRBD1 or TRBD2 (6 bases each). Trimming pared 5 bases from V and 5 bases from J, leaving 14 bases between. This CDR3 has 14 residues. CDR1 and CDR2 (germline): SGHVS, FQNEAQ. In nucleotides, the CDR3 is TGTGCCAGCAGCCCTCGACAGGAGGGAGATACGCAGTATTTT. This translates into CASSPRQEGDTQYF.

This chain joins TRBV30 and TRBJ2-7; D call uncertain. Germline V CDR1 and CDR2: GTSNPN, SVGIG (reference sequence). The CDR3 is made up of 12 amino acids. Trimming cost V 0 bases and J 6 bases, with 9 bases left between them. As DNA, the CDR3 is TGTGCCTGGAGTGTATTCACCACCGAGCAGTACTTC. Encoded protein: CAWSVFTTEQYF.

Only a few counts were recorded for this clone. This chain joins TRBV28 and TRBJ1-4, with unresolved D. The V gene's germline CDR1 is MDHEN and CDR2 SYDVKM. V lost 10 bases, J lost 2 bases, and 11 bases lay in between. This CDR3 comprises 13 residues. The CDR3 reads CATAKATNEKLFF. In DNA, the CDR3 is TGTGCCACCGCTAAGGCGACTAATGAAAAACTGTTTTTT. Filled out from reference TRBV28 and TRBJ1-4, the complete variable domain reads DVKVTQSSRYLVKRTGEKVFLECVQDMDHENMFWYRQDPGLGLRLIYFSYDVKMKEKGDIPEGYSVSREKKERFSLILESASTNQTSMYLCATAKATNEKLFFGSGTQLSVL.

The CDR3 bases are TGCGCCAGCAGCTTGAGGGCGGGGAGGCACACAGATACGCAGTATTTT. It codes for CASSLRAGRHTDTQYF. V usage is TRBV5-1 and J usage is TRBJ2-3, with a tentative D call TRBD2 (6 bases). The CDR3 contains 16 residues. Trimming removed 1 base at V and 2 bases at J, with 14 bases between. Germline values: CDR1 SGHRS, CDR2 YFSETQ. Using reference TRBV5-1 and TRBJ2-3 for the parts outside the CDR3, the full variable domain is KAGVTQTPRYLIKTRGQQVTLSCSPISGHRSVSWYQQTPGQGLQFLFEYFSETQRNKGNFPGRFSGRQFSNSRSEMNVSTLELGDSALYLCASSLRAGRHTDTQYFGPGTRLTVL.

For the CDR3, the DNA is TGTGCCAGCTCTCCTGAGCCAATTCAAGAGACCCAGTACTTC. This encodes CASSPEPIQETQYF. The V and J genes are TRBV6-1 and TRBJ2-5, with D unclear. The germline V gene has CDR1 MNHNS and CDR2 SASEGT. V was clipped by 8 bases and J by 2 bases, with 15 bases between them. The CDR3 extends over 14 amino acids.

The V call is TRBV19, the J call TRBJ2-5; TRBD1 agrees at 9 bases. CDR3 length equals 13 residues. Germline CDR1 is LNHDA and CDR2 is SQIVND (reference sequence). Unmatched junction bases numbered 0, after V lost 4 bases and J lost 3 bases. The CDR3 region is CASSRDREETQYF. The CDR3 bases are TGTGCCAGTAGTAGGGACAGGGAAGAGACCCAGTACTTC.

The rearrangement uses TRBV28 and TRBJ1-5, with D perhaps matching TRBD1 (5 bases). Trimming removed 1 base from V and 4 bases from J, with 11 bases in between. CDR3 length equals 15 residues. Germline CDR1 reads MDHEN; CDR2 reads SYDVKM. CDR3: CASSLSGTLNQPQHF. The CDR3 bases are TGTGCCAGCAGTTTATCTGGGACGTTAAATCAGCCCCAGCATTTT.

The chain uses TRBV5-4 and TRBJ2-1; TRBD1 agrees at 9 bases. The germline gives CDR1 SGHNT, CDR2 YYREEE (reference sequence). The CDR3 has 15 residues. The V and J ends lost 6 bases and 12 bases, in that order; junction bases with no gene match: 16. The CDR3 is CASTPGTGLGLVQFF. CDR3 nucleotides: TGTGCCAGCACCCCTGGGACAGGGTTGGGACTTGTGCAGTTCTTC.

This chain links TRBV5-4 with TRBJ2-2, with a weak D call TRBD1 (6 bases). The CDR3 covers 15 residues. Trimming shortened V by 2 bases and J by 5 bases, and 13 bases separated the two germline ends. Germline V gene data show CDR1 as SGHNT and CDR2 as YYREEE (reference sequence). The CDR3 coding sequence is TGTGCCAGCAGCTTCGGCCAGGGGAAAACCGGGGAGCTGTTTTTT. Its protein product is CASSFGQGKTGELFF.

The chain joins TRBV9 to TRBJ2-7, with 10 nucleotides matching TRBD2. There are 15 residues in the CDR3. V lost 3 bases to trimming and J lost 5 bases; unmatched junction nucleotides: 8. Germline V gene sequence: CDR1 SGDLS, CDR2 YYNGEE. CDR3 in DNA: TGTGCCAGCAGCGAGGGGTTAGCGGGGGGCCACGAGCAGTACTTC. This translates into CASSEGLAGGHEQYF. Filled out from reference TRBV9 and TRBJ2-7, the complete variable domain reads DSGVTQTPKHLITATGQRVTLRCSPRSGDLSVYWYQQSLDQGLQFLIQYYNGEERAKGNILERFSAQQFPDLHSELNLSSLELGDSALYFCASSEGLAGGHEQYFGPGTRLTVT.

J is TRBJ2-5 and V is TRBV6-5; D perhaps matches TRBD1 (6 bases). The germline V and J ends were trimmed by 2 bases and 2 bases, with 12 bases remaining between them. In germline, CDR1 is MNHEY, CDR2 SVGAGI. The CDR3 runs to 15 residues. The CDR3 reads CASSYNGQIQETQYF. Here the CDR3 DNA reads TGTGCCAGCAGTTACAACGGACAGATACAAGAGACCCAGTACTTC.

This clone has a single count. V is TRBV2 and J is TRBJ2-1; a possible D gene is TRBD1 (6 bases). The CDR3 contains 16 residues. The V end was cut by 6 bases, the J end by 0 bases, with 15 bases between. The V gene's germline CDR1 is SNHLY and CDR2 FYNNEI. CDR3 amino acids: CASREHTGPSYNEQFF. CDR3 in DNA: TGTGCCAGCAGGGAACATACAGGGCCCTCCTACAATGAGCAGTTCTTC.

The CDR3 nucleotides are TGTGCCAGCAGTAGGGGGCCTCAGCCCCAGCATTTT. Protein: CASSRGPQPQHF. The chain is built from TRBV7-2 and TRBJ1-5, with TRBD1 matching 7 bases. Germline V CDR1 and CDR2: SGHTA, FQGNSA. With V trimmed by 6 bases and J by 6 bases, 2 bases remained unmatched. There are 12 residues in the CDR3.